Included here is one T cell receptor beta chain sequence, with context. Under the authors' procedure: For nucleated cells, counts were estimated from reference gene primer amplification. Using immunoSEQ multiplex PCR, the repertoire was profiled, and TCRdb retains in-frame clones only, with some absent. The DNA gave D and trimming, while V, J and clone size come from that table. The sample has hundreds of thousands of clones; roughly 80% are singletons. CDR1 and CDR2 (germline): KGHSH, LQKENI. Trimming pared 5 bases from V and 7 bases from J, leaving 12 bases between. CDR3 length equals 13 residues. This sample stems from a study of blood T cell repertoires in COVID-19. In the study overall: Whether acute or convalescent, the COVID-19 samples came from the United States, Italy and Spain. From T cells, B-cell-depleted T cells, or PBMCs came the material, which was cDNA or gDNA.

Specimen: peripheral blood. V usage is TRBV18 and J usage is TRBJ1-5, with D perhaps matching TRBD1 (6 bases). This sequence was found in a man at least 80 years old with acute or convalescent COVID-19. CDR3 sequence reads: CASSSGEGQPQHF. The DNA for the CDR3 is TGTGCCAGCTCATCAGGGGAAGGGCAGCCCCAGCATTTT.